These 20 T cell receptor beta chains share one sample of origin, sequenced in a study of regulatory T cells in long-lasting Graves disease. The TCR beta library used iRepertoire HTBI primers with Arm-PCR amplification of CDR3. TCRdb called the multiplex PCR reads again in MiXCR, with one record for every CDR3 protein. The sample gives some 240,000 distinct CDR3 sequences, roughly 20% of which show up once; about 10% is in the top ten. Time point of the sample: newly diagnosed GD, antithyroid drugs for less than 3 months. The TCR library was made from RNA extracted from PBMCs. These sequences were also reported in another study, on T cells in Graves' hyperthyroidism and ophthalmopathy.

The sample consisted of peripheral blood mononuclear cells (PBMCs), taken at new diagnosis, from a patient treated with antithyroid drugs. Every receptor here comes from a woman younger than 45 with Graves disease.

This clonotype has ten or more counts. This chain links TRBV30 with TRBJ2-1; D gene ambiguous. This CDR3 spans 12 amino acids. V was cut by 3 bases and J by 8 bases, with 11 bases left in between. Germline lookup yields CDR1 GTSNPN and CDR2 SVGIG (reference sequence). The CDR3 loop reads CAWRRYGDEQFF. The CDR3 bases are TGTGCCTGGAGGCGGTATGGGGATGAGCAGTTCTTC. Together with reference TRBV30 and TRBJ2-1, the CDR3 gives the full variable domain: SQTIHQWPATLVQPVGSPLSLECTVEGTSNPNLYWYRQAAGRGLQLLFYSVGIGQISSEVPQNLSASRPQDRQFILSSKKLLLSDSGFYLCAWRRYGDEQFFGPGTRLTVL.

The V gene is TRBV7-2, the J gene TRBJ2-1; tentatively, D is TRBD1 (6 bases). Trimming took 2 bases from V and 6 from J, leaving 20 bases between them. CDR1 is SGHTA and CDR2 is FQGNSA in the germline V gene. CDR3 length: 17 residues. CDR3 in DNA: TGTGCCAGCAGCTTAATTCTGGGGGCCGTCGGGGCCAATGAGCAGTTCTTC. It specifies CASSLILGAVGANEQFF.

This clonotype was observed many times. The rearrangement links TRBV13 to TRBJ1-2; 7 bases are a match to TRBD1. J gave up 3 bases and V 1 base, and 2 bases lay outside the gene matches. This CDR3 is 14 amino acids long. The germline CDR1 and CDR2 sequences are PRHDT and FYEKMQ (reference sequence). CDR3 nucleotide sequence: TGTGCCAGCAGCTTAGTAGACAGGGACTATGGCTACACCTTC. It specifies CASSLVDRDYGYTF.

V is TRBV11-3 and J is TRBJ2-5, with D hard to call. V gave up 5 bases and J gave up 11 bases, with 15 bases separating them. From germline, CDR1 is SGHNT and CDR2 YENEEA. The CDR3 is made up of 12 amino acids. The CDR3 is CASSPLSYGQYF. CDR3 coding DNA: TGTGCCAGCAGCCCCCTATCCTACGGGCAGTACTTC.

This clonotype was counted ten times or more. CDR3 region: CASSPRQKGLGDEQYF. The CDR3 region has the DNA TGTGCCAGCAGCCCCCGACAAAAAGGATTAGGAGACGAGCAGTACTTC. V gene TRBV11-1 combines with J gene TRBJ2-7; no clear D. The CDR3 totals 16 residues. V was pared by 5 bases and J by 5 bases, with 22 bases between. Germline-derived CDR1 and CDR2 are SGHAT and FQDESV (reference sequence).

A note on this clonotype: This sequence may be a read error, since a much larger clone differs from it by one base. The CDR3 does not end in the conserved phenylalanine or tryptophan, so this is likely a read error. The chain has TRBV7-9 and TRBJ1-1; 8 positions match TRBD1. With V trimmed by 11 bases and J by 4 bases, 9 bases remained unmatched. This CDR3 contains 13 residues. Germline V gene sequence: CDR1 SEHNR, CDR2 FQNEAQ (reference sequence). The CDR3 nucleotides are TGTGCCGGCACCGGGACAGGTCCCACTGAAGCTTTCGTT. Translated: CAGTGTGPTEAFV.

On this clonotype: This clone may be a read error of a much larger clone one base away. This chain links TRBV18 with TRBJ1-5; D gene unclear. This CDR3 comprises 13 residues. The V end was cut by 8 bases, the J end by 3 bases, with 11 bases between. In germline, CDR1 is KGHSH, CDR2 LQKENI. The CDR3 reads CASADKNNQPQHF. In DNA, the CDR3 is TGTGCCAGCGCCGACAAGAACAATCAGCCCCAGCATTTT.

This clonotype was counted a few times. The rearrangement links TRBV4-1 to TRBJ2-5; TRBD2 aligns across 11 bases. The germline V gene encodes CDR1 MGHRA and CDR2 YSYEKL. V lost 1 base and J lost 1; bases outside the gene matches: 2. CDR3 size: 16 residues. In nucleotides, the CDR3 is TGCGCCAGCAGCCAAGCTCTAGCGGGGGGCCAAGAGACCCAGTACTTC. Its translation is CASSQALAGGQETQYF.

This clonotype was recorded many times. J is TRBJ2-3 and V is TRBV27; D tentatively fits TRBD1 or TRBD2 (7 bases each). The germline V and J ends were trimmed by 6 bases and 7 bases, with 23 bases remaining between them. The CDR3 is 16 amino acids. CDR1 and CDR2 (germline): MNHEY, SMNVEV (reference sequence). As DNA, the CDR3 is TGTGCCAGCAGCTGGGGGGGGACAGCAACCATTTATACGCAGTATTTT. Its translation is CASSWGGTATIYTQYF.

In this sample, this clonotype turned up many times. The chain recombines TRBV27 with TRBJ2-7, with a weak D call TRBD1 (6 bases). Germline V gene sequence: CDR1 MNHEY, CDR2 SMNVEV (reference sequence). Deletions cut 4 bases from V and 1 base from J, with 11 bases between. CDR3 length equals 14 residues. The CDR3 sequence: CASSSGTMSYEQYF. The CDR3 DNA reads as TGTGCCAGCAGTTCCGGGACAATGTCCTACGAGCAGTACTTC.

The table lists this clonotype with many counts. The chain couples TRBV28 to TRBJ1-6; possible D gene TRBD1, 6 bases. Germline V lookup: CDR1 MDHEN, CDR2 SYDVKM. Trimming removed 2 bases from V and 9 bases from J, with 17 bases in between. The CDR3 totals 16 residues. CDR3 region: CASSLPQTGVVSPLHF. Written as DNA, the CDR3 is TGTGCCAGCAGTTTACCCCAGACAGGAGTAGTTTCACCCCTCCACTTT.

This clonotype was observed many times. The chain uses TRBV7-9 and TRBJ1-6; no definite D call. The ends were cut back, 6 bases at V and 8 bases at J, with 8 bases in the middle. Germline values: CDR1 SEHNR, CDR2 FQNEAQ (reference sequence). The CDR3 runs to 12 residues. As DNA, the CDR3 is TGTGCCAGCAGTGCCAGAGATTCACCCCTCCACTTT. Translating gives CASSARDSPLHF.

This clonotype was detected many times. V gene TRBV6-5 combines with J gene TRBJ2-5; TRBD1 agrees at 9 bases. Trimming cost V 2 bases and J 5 bases; bases outside gene matches: 6. This CDR3 is 15 amino acids long. Germline V gene sequence: CDR1 MNHEY, CDR2 SVGAGI. The DNA of the CDR3 is TGTGCCAGCAGTTACGGCGGACAGGGGTCGGAGACCCAGTACTTC. Its protein product is CASSYGGQGSETQYF.

This clonotype has at least ten counts. The chain links TRBV12-3 or TRBV12-4 to TRBJ1-6; maybe TRBD1 (6 bases). The V end was cut by 3 bases, the J end by 5 bases, with 11 bases between. This CDR3 contains 15 residues. CDR3 loop: CASSFWGANNSPLHF. The CDR3 bases are TGTGCCAGCAGTTTTTGGGGGGCCAATAATTCACCCCTCCACTTT.

As to this clonotype: One end of the junction varies from germline; a read error may be responsible. J is TRBJ2-3 and V is TRBV20-1; 10 bases agree with TRBD2. There are 19 residues in the CDR3. CDR1 is DFQATT, CDR2 SNEGSKA, per germline (reference sequence). The CDR3 sequence: CSTRDLGRMASGRTDTQYF. DNA of the CDR3: TGCAGTACTAGAGATCTCGGGCGTATGGCTAGCGGGAGAACAGATACGCAGTATTTT.

The chain recombines TRBV7-2 with TRBJ1-5; D not resolved. The CDR3 sequence is 18 residues long. Looked up from germline, CDR1 is SGHTA and CDR2 is FQGNSA. V lost 5 bases, J lost 0 bases, and 20 bases lay in between. The CDR3 sequence is CASSLRTRSSLSNQPQHF. CDR3 nucleotides: TGTGCCAGCAGCCTAAGGACTCGTAGTTCCCTTAGCAATCAGCCCCAGCATTTT.

The chain uses TRBV2 and TRBJ1-1; 7 bases are a match to TRBD1. The germline V gene has CDR1 SNHLY and CDR2 FYNNEI. This CDR3 is built from 17 residues. V gave up 0 bases and J gave up 4 bases; unmatched junction bases: 11. CDR3 nucleotide sequence: TGTGCCAGCAGTGAAGCAGGGGGCGCGTCAGGAATCACTGAAGCTTTCTTT. Protein: CASSEAGGASGITEAFF.

The chain recombines TRBV20-1 with TRBJ1-3; no clear D gene. Per the germline V gene, CDR1 is DFQATT and CDR2 is SNEGSKA (reference sequence). The CDR3 totals 15 residues. With 0 bases removed from V and 2 bases from J, the gap between germline ends came to 11 bases. The CDR3 region has the DNA TGCAGTGCTAGAGATCTCGGCGGGGCTGGAAACACCATATATTTT. It codes for CSARDLGGAGNTIYF.

With regard to this clonotype: A much larger clone lies a single base off, so this may be a read error. The rearrangement joins TRBV28 to TRBJ1-2; D call uncertain. Trimming removed 8 bases from V and 9 bases from J, with 13 bases in between. From germline, CDR1 is MDHEN and CDR2 SYDVKM. The CDR3 length is 11 residues. Here the CDR3 reads CASLAFLSYTF. The CDR3 DNA sequence: TGTGCCAGCCTGGCTTTTCTGAGCTACACCTTC.

There are many counts of this clonotype. The chain has TRBV4-1 and TRBJ2-7, with TRBD2 identical over 7 bases. The CDR3 is 15 residues long. Germline CDR1 MGHRA, CDR2 YSYEKL. The V segment lost 0 bases and the J segment 3 bases; nucleotides outside the gene matches: 5. CDR3 region: CASSQDRGGGYEQYF. The CDR3 bases are TGCGCCAGCAGCCAAGATAGGGGCGGGGGCTACGAGCAGTACTTC.